Sequencing of this T cell receptor (beta chain) was carried out in a study of T cell responses to AZD1222 COVID-19 vaccine. Comments on this clone: Its antigen is not known.

Study-wide findings and caveats: Baseline seropositivity occurred in only a handful of AZD1222 recipients. The study found Spike-specific TCR breadth and depth rose after two AZD1222 doses.

TCRdb keeps only in-frame clones here, not all; method: immunoSEQ multiplex PCR. The sample has 150,000 to 180,000 clones; about nine tenths are singletons. The CDR3 runs to 14 residues. Trimming removed 8 bases from V and 1 base from J; junction bases left unmatched: 2. Germline V gene data show CDR1 as ENHRY and CDR2 as SYGVKD. The clonotype originates from an adult in good health. This material consisted of peripheral blood, taken on day 0 of MenACWY control vaccination. This chain joins TRBV10-3 and TRBJ2-2, with 9 bases fitting TRBD1. The CDR3 sequence is CAIRQGGNTGELFF. In nucleotides, the CDR3 is TGTGCCATCCGACAGGGGGGGAACACCGGGGAGCTGTTTTTT.